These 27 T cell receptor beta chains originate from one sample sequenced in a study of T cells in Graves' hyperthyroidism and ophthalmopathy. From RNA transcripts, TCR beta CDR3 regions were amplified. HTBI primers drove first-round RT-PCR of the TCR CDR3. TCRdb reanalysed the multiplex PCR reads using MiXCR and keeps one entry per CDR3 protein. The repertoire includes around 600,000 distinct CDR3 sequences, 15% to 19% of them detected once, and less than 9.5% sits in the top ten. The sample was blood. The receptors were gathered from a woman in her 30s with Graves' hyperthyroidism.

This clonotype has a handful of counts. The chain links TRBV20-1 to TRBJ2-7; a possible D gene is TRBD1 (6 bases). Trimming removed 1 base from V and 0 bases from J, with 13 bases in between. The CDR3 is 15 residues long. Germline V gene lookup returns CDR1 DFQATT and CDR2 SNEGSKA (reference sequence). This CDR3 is CSARGAQGNSYEQYF. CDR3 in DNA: TGCAGTGCTAGAGGGGCCCAGGGGAACTCCTACGAGCAGTACTTC.

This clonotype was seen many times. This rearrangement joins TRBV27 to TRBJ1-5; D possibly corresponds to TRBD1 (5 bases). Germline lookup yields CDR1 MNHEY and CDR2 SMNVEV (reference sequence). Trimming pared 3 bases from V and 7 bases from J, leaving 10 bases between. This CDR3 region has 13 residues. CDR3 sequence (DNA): TGTGCCAGCAGTTTTCAGGGTCTCCAGCCCCAGCATTTT. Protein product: CASSFQGLQPQHF.

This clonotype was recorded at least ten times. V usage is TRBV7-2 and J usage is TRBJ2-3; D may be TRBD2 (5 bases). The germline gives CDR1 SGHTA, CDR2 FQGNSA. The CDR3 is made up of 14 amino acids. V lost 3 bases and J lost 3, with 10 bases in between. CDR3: CASSLSGGTDTQYF. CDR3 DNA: TGTGCCAGCAGCTTGAGCGGTGGGACAGATACGCAGTATTTT. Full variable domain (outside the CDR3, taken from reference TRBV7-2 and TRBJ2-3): GAGVSQSPSNKVTEKGKDVELRCDPISGHTALYWYRQSLGQGLEFLIYFQGNSAPDKSGLPSDRFSAERTGGSVSTLTIQRTQQEDSAVYLCASSLSGGTDTQYFGPGTRLTVL.

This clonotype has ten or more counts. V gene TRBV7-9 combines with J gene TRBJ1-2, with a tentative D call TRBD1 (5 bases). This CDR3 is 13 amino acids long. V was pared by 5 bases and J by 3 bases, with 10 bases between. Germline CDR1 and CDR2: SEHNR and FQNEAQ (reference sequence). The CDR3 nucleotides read TGTGCCAGCAGCCCCGGGACTCACTATGGCTACACCTTC. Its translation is CASSPGTHYGYTF.

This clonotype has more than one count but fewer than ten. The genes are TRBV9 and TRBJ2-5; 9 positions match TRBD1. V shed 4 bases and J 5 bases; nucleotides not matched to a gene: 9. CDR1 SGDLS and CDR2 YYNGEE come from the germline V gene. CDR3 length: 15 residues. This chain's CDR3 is CASSSRDRVIETQYF. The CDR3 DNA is TGTGCCAGCAGCAGTAGGGACAGGGTGATTGAGACCCAGTACTTC.

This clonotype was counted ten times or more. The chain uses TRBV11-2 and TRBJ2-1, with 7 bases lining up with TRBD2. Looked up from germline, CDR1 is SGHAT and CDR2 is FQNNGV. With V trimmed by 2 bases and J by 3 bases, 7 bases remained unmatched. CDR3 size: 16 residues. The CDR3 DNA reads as TGTGCCAGCAGCTTAAAAGCGGGAACCTTCTACAATGAGCAGTTCTTC. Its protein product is CASSLKAGTFYNEQFF.

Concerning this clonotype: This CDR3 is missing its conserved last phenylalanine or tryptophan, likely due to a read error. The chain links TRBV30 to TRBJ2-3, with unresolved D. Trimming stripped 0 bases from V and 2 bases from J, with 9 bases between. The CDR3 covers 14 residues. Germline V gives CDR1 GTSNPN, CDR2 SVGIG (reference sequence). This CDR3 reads CAWSVGSNTDTQYS. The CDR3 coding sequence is TGTGCCTGGAGTGTAGGTAGCAACACAGATACGCAGTATTCT.

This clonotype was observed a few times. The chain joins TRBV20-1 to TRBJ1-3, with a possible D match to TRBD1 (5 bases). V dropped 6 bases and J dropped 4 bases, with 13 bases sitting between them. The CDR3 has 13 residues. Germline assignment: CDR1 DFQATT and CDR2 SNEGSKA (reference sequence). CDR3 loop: CSAAPGSGNTIYF. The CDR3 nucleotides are TGCAGTGCAGCCCCAGGGTCCGGAAACACCATATATTTT.

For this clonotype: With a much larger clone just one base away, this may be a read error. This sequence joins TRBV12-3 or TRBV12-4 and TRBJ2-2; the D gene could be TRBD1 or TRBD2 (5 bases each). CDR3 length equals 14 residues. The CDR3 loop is CASSLSSGTGELLF. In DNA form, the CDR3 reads TGTGCCAGCAGTTTAAGTTCTGGGACCGGGGAGCTGCTTTTT.

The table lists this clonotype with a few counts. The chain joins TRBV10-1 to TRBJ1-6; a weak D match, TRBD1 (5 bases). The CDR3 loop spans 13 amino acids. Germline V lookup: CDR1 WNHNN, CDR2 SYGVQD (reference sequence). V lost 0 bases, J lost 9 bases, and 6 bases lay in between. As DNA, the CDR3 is TGCGCCAGCAGTGAGTCAGGGGTTTCACCCCTCCACTTT. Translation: CASSESGVSPLHF.

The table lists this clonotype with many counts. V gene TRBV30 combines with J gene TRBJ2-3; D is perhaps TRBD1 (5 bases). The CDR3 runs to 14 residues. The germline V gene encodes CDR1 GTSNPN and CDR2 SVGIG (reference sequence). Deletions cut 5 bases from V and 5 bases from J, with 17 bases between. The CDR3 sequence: CAWSLGQAIDTQYF. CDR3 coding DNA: TGTGCCTGGTCTCTGGGGCAGGCTATAGATACGCAGTATTTT.

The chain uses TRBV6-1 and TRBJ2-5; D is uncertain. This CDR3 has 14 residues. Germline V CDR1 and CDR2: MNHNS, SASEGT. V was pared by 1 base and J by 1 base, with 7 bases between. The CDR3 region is CASSEGTTQETQYF. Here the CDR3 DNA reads TGTGCCAGCAGTGAAGGGACGACCCAAGAGACCCAGTACTTC.

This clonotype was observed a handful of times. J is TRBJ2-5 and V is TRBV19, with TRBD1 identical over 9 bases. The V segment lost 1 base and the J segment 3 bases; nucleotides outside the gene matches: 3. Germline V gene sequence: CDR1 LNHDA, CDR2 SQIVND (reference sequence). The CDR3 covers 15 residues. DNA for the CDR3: TGTGCCAGTAGTATAGTAGGGGACAGGGAAGAGACCCAGTACTTC. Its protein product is CASSIVGDREETQYF.

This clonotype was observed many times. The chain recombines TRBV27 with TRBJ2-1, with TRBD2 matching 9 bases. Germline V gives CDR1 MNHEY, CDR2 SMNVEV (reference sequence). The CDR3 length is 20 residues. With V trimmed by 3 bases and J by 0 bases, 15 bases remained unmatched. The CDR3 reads CASSFDTVQLAGVSYNEQFF. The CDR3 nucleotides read TGTGCCAGCAGTTTTGACACCGTTCAACTAGCGGGTGTCTCCTACAATGAGCAGTTCTTC.

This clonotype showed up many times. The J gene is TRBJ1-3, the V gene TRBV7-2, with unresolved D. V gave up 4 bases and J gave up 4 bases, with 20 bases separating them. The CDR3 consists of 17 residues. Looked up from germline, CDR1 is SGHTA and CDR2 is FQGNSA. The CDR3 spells CASSSSTTLKTGNTIYF. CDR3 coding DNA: TGTGCCAGCAGCTCAAGCACGACGCTGAAGACGGGAAACACCATATATTTT.

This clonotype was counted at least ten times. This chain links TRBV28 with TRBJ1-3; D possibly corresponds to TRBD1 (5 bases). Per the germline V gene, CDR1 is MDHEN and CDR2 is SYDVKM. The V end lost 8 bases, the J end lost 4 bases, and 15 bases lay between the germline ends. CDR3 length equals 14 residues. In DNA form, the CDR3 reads TGTGCCAGCTTCCCGGAGGGGCGAGGAAACACCATATATTTT. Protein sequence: CASFPEGRGNTIYF. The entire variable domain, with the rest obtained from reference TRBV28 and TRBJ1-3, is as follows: DVKVTQSSRYLVKRTGEKVFLECVQDMDHENMFWYRQDPGLGLRLIYFSYDVKMKEKGDIPEGYSVSREKKERFSLILESASTNQTSMYLCASFPEGRGNTIYFGEGSWLTVV.

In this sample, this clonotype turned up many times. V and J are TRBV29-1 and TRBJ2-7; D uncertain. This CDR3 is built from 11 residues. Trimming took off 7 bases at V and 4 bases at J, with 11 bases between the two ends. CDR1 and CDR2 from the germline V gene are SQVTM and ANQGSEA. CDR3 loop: CSAVLGYEQYF. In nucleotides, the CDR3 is TGCAGCGCCGTCCTCGGGTACGAGCAGTACTTC.

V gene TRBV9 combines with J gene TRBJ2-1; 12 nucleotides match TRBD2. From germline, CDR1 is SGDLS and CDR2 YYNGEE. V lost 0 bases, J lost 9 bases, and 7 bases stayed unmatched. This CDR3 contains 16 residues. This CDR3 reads CASSVETSGSMGEQFF. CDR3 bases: TGTGCCAGCAGCGTAGAGACTAGCGGGAGTATGGGTGAGCAGTTCTTC.

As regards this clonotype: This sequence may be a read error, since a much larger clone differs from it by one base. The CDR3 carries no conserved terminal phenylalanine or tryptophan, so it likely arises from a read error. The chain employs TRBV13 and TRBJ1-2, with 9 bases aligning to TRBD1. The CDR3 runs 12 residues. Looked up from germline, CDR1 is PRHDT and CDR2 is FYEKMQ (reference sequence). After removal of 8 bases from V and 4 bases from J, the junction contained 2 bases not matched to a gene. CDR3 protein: CASRQGVYGYTL. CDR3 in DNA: TGTGCCAGCCGACAGGGGGTCTATGGCTACACCCTC.

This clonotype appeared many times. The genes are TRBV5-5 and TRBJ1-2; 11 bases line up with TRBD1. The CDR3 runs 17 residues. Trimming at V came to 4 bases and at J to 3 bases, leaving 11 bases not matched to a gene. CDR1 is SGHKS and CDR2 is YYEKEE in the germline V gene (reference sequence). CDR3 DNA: TGTGCCAGCAGCCCAACGGACAGGGGGCGCCTGGACTATGGCTACACCTTC. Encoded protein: CASSPTDRGRLDYGYTF.

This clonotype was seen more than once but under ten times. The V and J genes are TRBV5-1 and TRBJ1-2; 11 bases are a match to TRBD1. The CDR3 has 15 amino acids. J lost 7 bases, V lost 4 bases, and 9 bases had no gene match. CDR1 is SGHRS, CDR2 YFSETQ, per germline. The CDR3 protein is CASSPGQGGLLGYTF. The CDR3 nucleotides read TGCGCCAGCAGCCCGGGACAGGGGGGGTTACTTGGCTACACCTTC.

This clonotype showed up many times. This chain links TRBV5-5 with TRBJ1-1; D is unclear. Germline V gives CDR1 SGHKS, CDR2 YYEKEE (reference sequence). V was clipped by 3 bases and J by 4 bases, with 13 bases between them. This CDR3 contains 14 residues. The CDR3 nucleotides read TGTGCCAGCAGCTCTTTGTCACGGGGCACTGAAGCTTTCTTT. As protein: CASSSLSRGTEAFF. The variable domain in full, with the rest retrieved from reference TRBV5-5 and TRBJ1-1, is DAGVTQSPTHLIKTRGQQVTLRCSPISGHKSVSWYQQVLGQGPQFIFQYYEKEERGRGNFPDRFSARQFPNYSSELNVNALLLGDSALYLCASSSLSRGTEAFFGQGTRLTVV.

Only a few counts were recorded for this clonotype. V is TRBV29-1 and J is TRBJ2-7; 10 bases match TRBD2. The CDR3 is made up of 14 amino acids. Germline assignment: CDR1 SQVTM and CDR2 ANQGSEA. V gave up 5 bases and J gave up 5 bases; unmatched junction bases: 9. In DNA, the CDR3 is TGCAGCGTTTTGGGTCTAGCGGGAGTCCACGAGCAGTACTTC. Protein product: CSVLGLAGVHEQYF.

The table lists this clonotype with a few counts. CDR3 in amino acids: CASSLASSGRAAHNEQFF. CDR3 DNA: TGCGCCAGCAGCTTGGCCTCGAGCGGGAGGGCCGCCCACAATGAGCAGTTCTTC. This chain uses TRBV5-1 with TRBJ2-1; 10 nucleotides align to TRBD2. Germline V gene sequence: CDR1 SGHRS, CDR2 YFSETQ. This CDR3 contains 18 residues. V was pared by 0 bases and J by 5 bases, with 11 bases of the junction left unmatched.

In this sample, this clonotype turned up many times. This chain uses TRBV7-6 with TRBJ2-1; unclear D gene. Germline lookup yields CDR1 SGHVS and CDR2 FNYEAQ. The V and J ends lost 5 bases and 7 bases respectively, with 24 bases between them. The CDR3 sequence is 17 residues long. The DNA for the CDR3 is TGTGCCAGCAGCCACCCCGTCCAATTGCTAGGAGCAAATGAGCAGTTCTTC. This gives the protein CASSHPVQLLGANEQFF.

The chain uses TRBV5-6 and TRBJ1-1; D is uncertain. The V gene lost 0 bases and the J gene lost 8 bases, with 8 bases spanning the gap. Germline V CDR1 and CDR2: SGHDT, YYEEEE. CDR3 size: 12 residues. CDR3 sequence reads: CASSLGAEEAFF. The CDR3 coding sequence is TGTGCCAGCAGCTTGGGGGCGGAAGAAGCTTTCTTT.

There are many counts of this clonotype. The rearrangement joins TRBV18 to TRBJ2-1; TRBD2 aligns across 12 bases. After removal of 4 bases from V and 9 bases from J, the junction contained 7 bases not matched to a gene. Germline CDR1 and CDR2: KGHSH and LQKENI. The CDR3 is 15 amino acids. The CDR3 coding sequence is TGTGCCAGCTCACTTTCCTGGACTAGCGGGACTGAGCAGTTCTTC. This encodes CASSLSWTSGTEQFF.